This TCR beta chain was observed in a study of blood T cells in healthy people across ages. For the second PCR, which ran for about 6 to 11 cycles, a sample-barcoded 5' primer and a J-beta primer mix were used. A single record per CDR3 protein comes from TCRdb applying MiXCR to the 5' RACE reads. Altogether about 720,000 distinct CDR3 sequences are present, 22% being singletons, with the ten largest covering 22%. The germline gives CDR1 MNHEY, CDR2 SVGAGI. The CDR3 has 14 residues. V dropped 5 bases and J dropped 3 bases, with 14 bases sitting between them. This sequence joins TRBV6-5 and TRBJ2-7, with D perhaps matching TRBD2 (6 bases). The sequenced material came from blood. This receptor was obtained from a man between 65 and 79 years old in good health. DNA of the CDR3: TGTGCCAGCAGTCGCAGGGAGGTCGGCTACGAGCAGTACTTC. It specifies CASSRREVGYEQYF.